This TCR beta chain derives from a study of T cell changes during pregnancy in multiple sclerosis. V lost 2 bases, J lost 1 base, and 8 bases lay in between. The CDR3 is made up of 14 amino acids. CDR1 SGHTA and CDR2 FQGNSA come from the germline V gene. Generated by immunoSEQ multiplex PCR, the TCRdb table keeps only in-frame clones and is missing some. The data show 35,000 to 50,000 clones, almost 90% seen once. The TCR was taken from a female donor in good health, enrolled as a control in a pregnancy study. V usage is TRBV7-2 and J usage is TRBJ1-1; no firm D call. This specimen consisted of peripheral blood, obtained in the second trimester of pregnancy. CDR3 sequence: CASSLLRSNTEAFF. CDR3 DNA sequence: TGTGCCAGCAGCTTACTCAGGTCGAACACTGAAGCTTTCTTT.